This T cell receptor beta chain came from a study of tumor-infiltrating lymphocytes in primary liver carcinoma. A remark on this clonotype: Antigen: not known. One end of the junction varies from germline; a read error may be responsible.

The investigators made TCR beta cDNA from about 0.45 ug total RNA, using a constant-region primer. Sequencing libraries for TCR beta derived from three nested multiplex PCR rounds that used slightly modified ARM-PCR. With TRBV1-TRBV30 forward primers and a C-beta reverse primer, the first two PCR rounds were run for roughly 10 cycles each. TCRdb reanalysed the multiplex PCR reads using MiXCR and keeps one entry per CDR3 protein. The repertoire holds 300,000 to 400,000 distinct CDR3 sequences, about 62% seen once, with 9% in the top ten. Findings and caveats of the study: Against blood, tumors held a significantly higher top-250-clone fraction (p = 0.039). Samples, which were bulk and unsorted, did not allow CD4+ and CD8+ repertoires to be compared.

The source of the blood RNA was unsorted whole blood, and germline DNA was extracted as well. CDR1 and CDR2 (germline): ENHRY, SYGVKD. The CDR3 spans 14 residues. Sequences were obtained from peripheral blood. The chain couples TRBV10-3 to TRBJ2-7, with D perhaps matching TRBD2 (5 bases). The receptor was isolated from a man aged 40-55 years with primary liver carcinoma and hepatitis B virus infection. The CDR3 nucleotides are TGTGCCACCAACCCTAGCTGGGCCTCCCACGAGCAGTACTTC. Residues: CATNPSWASHEQYF.